This T cell receptor beta chain was obtained from a study of T cell repertoires in cytomegalovirus infection. Study-level background: Both CMV infection and a matching HLA type were indicated by public TCR beta signatures. General study findings and limits: HLA-C-restricted TCR beta clonotypes specific for CMV led the ex vivo response.

MiXCR, applied by TCRdb to the reads, yields one record per CDR3 protein. The sample yields roughly 920,000 distinct CDR3 sequences, approximately 31% seen once. This clonotype was seen only a few times. The antigen remains undetermined. The TCR comes from a human donor in good health (CMV status not recorded). Some clones in this sample may be carry-over from other donors' samples. This specimen was cultured CD8+ T cells from PBMCs, taken from culture after CMV antigen stimulation.

The CDR3 region has the DNA TGTGCCAGCAGCTGGGGGGAGACCGGGGCCAACGTCCTGACTTTC. This translates into CASSWGETGANVLTF. The V gene is TRBV7-9, the J gene TRBJ2-6; tentatively, D is TRBD2 (6 bases). CDR1 and CDR2 from the germline V gene are SEHNR and FQNEAQ (reference sequence). The V end lost 4 bases, the J end lost 4 bases, and 11 bases lay between the germline ends. The CDR3 loop spans 15 amino acids.